This T cell receptor (beta chain) stems from a study of T cell responses to AZD1222 COVID-19 vaccine. Assay used: immunoSEQ multiplex PCR; TCRdb lists only in-frame clones, some missing. The table shows about 140,000 clones, with about 88% occurring only once. The CDR3 has 12 amino acids. The sequencing here drew on peripheral blood, taken on day 0 of AZD1222 vaccination. The V call is TRBV21-1, the J call TRBJ1-2. TRBV21-1 is deemed a pseudogene. This receptor was taken from an adult in good health. The CDR3 DNA sequence: TGTGCCAGCAGCAGACGGGGGCATGGCTACACCTTC. Amino acids: CASSRRGHGYTF.